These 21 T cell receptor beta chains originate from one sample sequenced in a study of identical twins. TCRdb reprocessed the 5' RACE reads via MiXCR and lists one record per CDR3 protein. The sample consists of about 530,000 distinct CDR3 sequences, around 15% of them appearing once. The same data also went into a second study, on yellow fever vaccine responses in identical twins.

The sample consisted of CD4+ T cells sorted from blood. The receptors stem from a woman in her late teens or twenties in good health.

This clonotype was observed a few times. The CDR3 nucleotides read TGCAGCGTGGGGACAAGTTTGGGGGGCTACACCTTC. As protein: CSVGTSLGGYTF. V gene TRBV29-1 combines with J gene TRBJ1-2, with a weak D call TRBD1 (6 bases). From germline, CDR1 is SQVTM and CDR2 ANQGSEA. The CDR3 length is 12 residues. V dropped 6 bases and J dropped 8 bases, with 16 bases sitting between them.

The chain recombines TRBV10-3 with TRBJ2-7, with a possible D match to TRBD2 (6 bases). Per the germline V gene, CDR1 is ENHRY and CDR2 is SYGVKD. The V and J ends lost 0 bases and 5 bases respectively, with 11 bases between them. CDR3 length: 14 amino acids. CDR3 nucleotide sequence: TGTGCCATCAGTGAGTCTGGAGGGGATAACGAGCAGTACTTC. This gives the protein CAISESGGDNEQYF.

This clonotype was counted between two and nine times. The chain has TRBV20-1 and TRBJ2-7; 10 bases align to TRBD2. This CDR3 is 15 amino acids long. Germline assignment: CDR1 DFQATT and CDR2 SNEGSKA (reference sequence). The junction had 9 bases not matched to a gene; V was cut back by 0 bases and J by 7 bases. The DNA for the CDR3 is TGCAGTGCTAGAGAGGGGGCTAGCGGGAGCTATGAGCAGTACTTC. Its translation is CSAREGASGSYEQYF.

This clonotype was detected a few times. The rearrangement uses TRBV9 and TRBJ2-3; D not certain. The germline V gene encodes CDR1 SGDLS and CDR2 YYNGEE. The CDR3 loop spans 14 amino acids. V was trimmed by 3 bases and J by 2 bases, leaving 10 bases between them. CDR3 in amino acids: CASSAEALTDTQYF. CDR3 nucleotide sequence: TGTGCCAGCAGCGCGGAAGCGCTCACAGATACGCAGTATTTT.

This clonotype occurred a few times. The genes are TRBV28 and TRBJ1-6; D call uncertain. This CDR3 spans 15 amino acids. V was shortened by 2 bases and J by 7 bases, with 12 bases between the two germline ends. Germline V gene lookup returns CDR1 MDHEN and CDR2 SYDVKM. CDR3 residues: CASSLPSAGNSPLHF. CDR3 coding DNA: TGTGCCAGCAGTTTACCCTCGGCCGGGAATTCACCCCTCCACTTT.

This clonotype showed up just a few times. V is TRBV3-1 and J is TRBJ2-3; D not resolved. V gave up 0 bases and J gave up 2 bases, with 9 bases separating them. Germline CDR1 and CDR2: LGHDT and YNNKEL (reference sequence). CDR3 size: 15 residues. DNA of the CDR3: TGTGCCAGCAGCCAAGATCGGCTTAACACAGATACGCAGTATTTT. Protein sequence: CASSQDRLNTDTQYF.

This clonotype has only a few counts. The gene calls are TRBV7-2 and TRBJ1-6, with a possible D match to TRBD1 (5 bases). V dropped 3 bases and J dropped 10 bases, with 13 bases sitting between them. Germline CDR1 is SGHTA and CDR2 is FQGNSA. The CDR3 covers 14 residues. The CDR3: CASSLRDHGSPLHF. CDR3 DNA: TGTGCCAGCAGCTTGAGGGACCATGGGTCACCCCTCCACTTT.

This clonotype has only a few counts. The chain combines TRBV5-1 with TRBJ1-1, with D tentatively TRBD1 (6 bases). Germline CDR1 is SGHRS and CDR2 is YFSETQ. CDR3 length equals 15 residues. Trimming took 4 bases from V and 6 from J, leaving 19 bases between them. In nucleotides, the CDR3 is TGCGCCAGCAGCCCTACCAGGCAGGGGATGTCTGAAGCTTTCTTT. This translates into CASSPTRQGMSEAFF. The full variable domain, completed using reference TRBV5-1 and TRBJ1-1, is KAGVTQTPRYLIKTRGQQVTLSCSPISGHRSVSWYQQTPGQGLQFLFEYFSETQRNKGNFPGRFSGRQFSNSRSEMNVSTLELGDSALYLCASSPTRQGMSEAFFGQGTRLTVV.

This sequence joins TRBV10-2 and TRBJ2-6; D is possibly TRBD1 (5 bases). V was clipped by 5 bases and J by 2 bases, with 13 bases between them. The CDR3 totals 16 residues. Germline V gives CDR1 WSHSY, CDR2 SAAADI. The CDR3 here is CASSQTRDPGANVLTF. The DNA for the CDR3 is TGCGCCAGCAGTCAAACCAGGGATCCTGGGGCCAACGTCCTGACTTTC.

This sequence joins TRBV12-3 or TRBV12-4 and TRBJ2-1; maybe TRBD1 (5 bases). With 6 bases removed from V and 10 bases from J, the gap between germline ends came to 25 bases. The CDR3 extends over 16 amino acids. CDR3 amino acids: CASSRSTSLRAVEQFF. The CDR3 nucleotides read TGTGCCAGCAGCCGGTCGACATCCCTCAGGGCCGTGGAGCAGTTCTTC.

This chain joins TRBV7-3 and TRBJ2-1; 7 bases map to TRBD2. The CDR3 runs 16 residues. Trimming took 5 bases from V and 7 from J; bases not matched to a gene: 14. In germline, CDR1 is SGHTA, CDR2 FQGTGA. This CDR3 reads CASSQRAGFIPNEQFF. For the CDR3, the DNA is TGTGCCAGCAGCCAAAGAGCGGGATTCATTCCTAATGAGCAGTTCTTC.

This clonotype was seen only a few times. CDR3 loop: CAISEFTEAFF. In nucleotides, the CDR3 is TGTGCCATCAGTGAGTTTACTGAAGCTTTCTTT. The genes are TRBV10-3 and TRBJ1-1; D ambiguous. This CDR3 contains 11 residues. Trimming took off 1 base at V and 5 bases at J, with 2 bases between the two ends. Looked up from germline, CDR1 is ENHRY and CDR2 is SYGVKD.

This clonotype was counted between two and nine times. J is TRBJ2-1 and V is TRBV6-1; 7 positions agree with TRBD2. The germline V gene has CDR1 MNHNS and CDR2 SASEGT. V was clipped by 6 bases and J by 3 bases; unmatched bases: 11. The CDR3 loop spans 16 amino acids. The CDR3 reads CASSPEGSGFYNEQFF. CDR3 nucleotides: TGTGCCAGCAGCCCAGAAGGTAGCGGGTTCTACAATGAGCAGTTCTTC.

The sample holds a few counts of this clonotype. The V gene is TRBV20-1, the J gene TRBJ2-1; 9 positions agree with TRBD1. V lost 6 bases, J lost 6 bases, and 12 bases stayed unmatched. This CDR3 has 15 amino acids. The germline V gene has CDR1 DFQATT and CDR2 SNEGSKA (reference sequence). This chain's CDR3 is CSAENRGLSVNEQFF. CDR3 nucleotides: TGCAGTGCAGAAAACAGGGGGCTCTCTGTCAATGAGCAGTTCTTC.

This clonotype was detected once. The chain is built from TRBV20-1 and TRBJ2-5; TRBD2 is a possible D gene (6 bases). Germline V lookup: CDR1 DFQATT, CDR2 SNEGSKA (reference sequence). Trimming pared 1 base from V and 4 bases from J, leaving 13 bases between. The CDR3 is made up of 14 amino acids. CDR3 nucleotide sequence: TGCAGTGCTAGAGGGGGAGGTGCCGCAGAGACCCAGTACTTC. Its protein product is CSARGGGAAETQYF.

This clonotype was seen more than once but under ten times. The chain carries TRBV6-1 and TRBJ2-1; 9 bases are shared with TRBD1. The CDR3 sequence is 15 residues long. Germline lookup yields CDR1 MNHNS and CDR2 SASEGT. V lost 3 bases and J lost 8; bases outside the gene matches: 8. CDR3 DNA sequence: TGTGCCAGCAGTGACCGGGACAGGGTTAATCATGAGCAGTTCTTC. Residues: CASSDRDRVNHEQFF.

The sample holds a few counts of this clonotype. The CDR3 DNA is TGCAGTGCCAGTTTACTGACAGATAATTCACCCCTCCACTTT. It yields the protein CSASLLTDNSPLHF. The gene calls are TRBV20-1 and TRBJ1-6, with a possible D match to TRBD1 (5 bases). Germline loops: CDR1 DFQATT, CDR2 SNEGSKA (reference sequence). The CDR3 extends over 14 amino acids. The germline V and J ends were trimmed by 6 bases and 5 bases, with 14 bases remaining between them.

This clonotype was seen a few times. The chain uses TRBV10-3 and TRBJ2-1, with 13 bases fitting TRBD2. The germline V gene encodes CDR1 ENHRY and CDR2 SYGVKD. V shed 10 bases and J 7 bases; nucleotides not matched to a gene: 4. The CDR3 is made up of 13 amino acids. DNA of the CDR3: TGTGCCACGGAACTAGCGGGGGGGAATGAGCAGTTCTTC. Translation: CATELAGGNEQFF.

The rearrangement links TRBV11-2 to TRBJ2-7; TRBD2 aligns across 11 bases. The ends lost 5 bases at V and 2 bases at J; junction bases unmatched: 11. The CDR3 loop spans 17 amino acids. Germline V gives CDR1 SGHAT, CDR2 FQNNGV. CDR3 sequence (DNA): TGTGCCAGCAGCCCACATCTAGTAGCGGGAGGGACCTACGAGCAGTACTTC. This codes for CASSPHLVAGGTYEQYF. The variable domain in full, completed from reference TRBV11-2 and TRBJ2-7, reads EAGVAQSPRYKIIEKRQSVAFWCNPISGHATLYWYQQILGQGPKLLIQFQNNGVVDDSQLPKDRFSAERLKGVDSTLKIQPAKLEDSAVYLCASSPHLVAGGTYEQYFGPGTRLTVT.

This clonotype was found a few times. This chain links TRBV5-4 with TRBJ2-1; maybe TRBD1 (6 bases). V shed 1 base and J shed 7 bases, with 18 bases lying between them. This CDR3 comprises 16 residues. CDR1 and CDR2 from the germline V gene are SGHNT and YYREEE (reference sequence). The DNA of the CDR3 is TGTGCCAGCAGCTTGCGGACTCAGGGGTTCTGGAATGAGCAGTTCTTC. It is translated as CASSLRTQGFWNEQFF.

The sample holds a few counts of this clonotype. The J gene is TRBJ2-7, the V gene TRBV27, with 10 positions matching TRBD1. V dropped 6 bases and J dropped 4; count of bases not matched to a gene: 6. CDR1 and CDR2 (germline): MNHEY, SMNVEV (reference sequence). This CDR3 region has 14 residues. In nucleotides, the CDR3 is TGTGCCAGCAGGATCGGGACAGGGGATTACGAGCAGTACTTC. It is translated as CASRIGTGDYEQYF.